The T cell receptor (beta chain) described here comes from a study of blood T cell repertoires in COVID-19. Study-level information: The United States, Italy and Spain supplied acute and convalescent COVID-19 samples. The cDNA or gDNA used as material had been derived from T cells, B-cell-depleted T cells, or PBMCs.

V gave up 4 bases and J gave up 0 bases; unmatched junction bases: 17. This CDR3 has 19 amino acids. Germline V gene lookup returns CDR1 MNHNS and CDR2 SASEGT. Data came from immunoSEQ multiplex PCR; TCRdb stores just in-frame clones and leaves some out. The table shows over 400,000 clones, with 75% to 90% occurring only once. The gene calls are TRBV6-1 and TRBJ1-2; 7 bases map to TRBD1. The sample comprised peripheral blood. This clonotype was obtained from a woman in her thirties with active or convalescent COVID-19. The chain's CDR3 is CASSVRQGGPRNSNYGYTF. The CDR3 DNA is TGTGCCAGCAGTGTAAGACAGGGAGGCCCACGAAATTCTAACTATGGCTACACCTTC.